The rows below give T cell receptor beta chains drawn from one sample of a study. From the 5' RACE reads, TCRdb called clonotypes with MiXCR, one entry per CDR3 protein. The sample has roughly 45,000 distinct CDR3 sequences; roughly a fifth are singletons. Material: Tregs sorted from a lymph node. The receptors derive from a female donor with breast cancer. CDR3s include the opening cysteine and the closing phenylalanine or tryptophan. The D gene is left open where the match is weak. Only part of the rows carry a size: once, few, many, or a class if the clone is expanded.

j_gene	d_gene	v_gene	abundance	CDR3aa	CDR3nt
TRBJ1-5	TRBD1	TRBV15	many	CATSNWDSSNQPQHF	TGTGCCACCAGCAACTGGGACAGCAGCAATCAGCCCCAGCATTTT
TRBJ2-7	TRBD2	TRBV7-9	.	CASSSGLAYEQYF	TGTGCCAGCAGCTCCGGACTAGCTTACGAGCAGTACTTC
TRBJ2-7	TRBD1	TRBV7-2	few	CASSLQGEFGEQYF	TGTGCCAGCAGCCTACAGGGGGAGTTTGGCGAGCAGTACTTC
TRBJ2-6	.	TRBV5-1	.	CASSFRAGANVLTF	TGCGCCAGCAGCTTCCGGGCTGGGGCCAACGTCCTGACTTTC
TRBJ2-7	.	TRBV20-1	many	CSASVEGGGEQYF	TGCAGTGCTAGTGTTGAGGGAGGGGGCGAGCAGTACTTC
TRBJ2-1	TRBD1	TRBV27	.	CASSPQGARNEQFF	TGTGCCAGCAGTCCACAGGGGGCGCGTAATGAGCAGTTCTTC
TRBJ1-1	.	TRBV5-5	.	CASSLATANTEAFF	TGTGCCAGCAGCTTGGCCACCGCGAACACTGAAGCTTTCTTT
TRBJ2-1	.	TRBV9	many	CASSVEGDLSNEQFF	TGTGCCAGCAGCGTAGAGGGGGATCTCAGTAATGAGCAGTTCTTC
TRBJ2-3	TRBD2	TRBV6-1	many	CASTGTSGSTDTQYF	TGTGCCAGCACTGGGACTAGCGGGAGCACAGATACGCAGTATTTT
TRBJ2-5	.	TRBV29-1	.	CSVRTSGETQYF	TGCAGCGTGCGAACTAGTGGGGAGACCCAGTACTTC
TRBJ2-3	TRBD1	TRBV3-1	.	CASSQGPGTGYADTQYF	TGTGCCAGCAGCCAAGGCCCCGGGACAGGATATGCAGATACGCAGTATTTT
TRBJ2-7	.	TRBV5-1	.	CASSLNPSYEQYF	TGCGCCAGCAGCTTAAATCCTAGCTACGAGCAGTACTTC
TRBJ2-3	TRBD2	TRBV7-8	many	CASRRTSGGTSTDTQYF	TGTGCCAGCAGACGTACTAGCGGGGGGACTAGCACAGATACGCAGTATTTT
TRBJ2-7	.	TRBV5-5	few	CASSLAVGLAYEQYF	TGTGCCAGCAGCTTGGCGGTCGGTCTAGCATACGAGCAGTACTTC
TRBJ2-2	TRBD1	TRBV6-5	many	CASSWERGQGTGELFF	TGTGCCAGCAGTTGGGAGAGGGGGCAAGGCACCGGGGAGCTGTTTTTT
TRBJ2-1	.	TRBV7-9	.	CASSFGRMGYNEQFF	TGTGCCAGCAGCTTCGGACGGATGGGGTACAATGAGCAGTTCTTC
TRBJ1-3	.	TRBV20-1	.	CSASKDGGNTIYF	TGCAGTGCTAGTAAGGACGGTGGAAACACCATATATTTT
TRBJ1-6	.	TRBV7-9	.	CASSLGPLNSPLHF	TGTGCCAGCAGCTTAGGACCCCTTAATTCACCCCTCCACTTT
TRBJ2-2	TRBD1	TRBV25-1	.	CASSWTGSNTGELFF	TGTGCCAGCAGTTGGACAGGCTCGAACACCGGGGAGCTGTTTTTT
TRBJ1-2	.	TRBV5-5	many	CASSPGALGNGYTF	TGTGCCAGCAGCCCAGGGGCTTTGGGCAATGGCTACACCTTC
TRBJ2-1	TRBD2	TRBV5-6	.	CASSQLAGGSNEQFF	TGTGCCAGCAGCCAACTAGCGGGAGGCTCCAATGAGCAGTTCTTC
TRBJ2-5	.	TRBV29-1	few	CSVEMGEVYPQYF	TGCAGCGTTGAAATGGGGGAGGTCTACCCCCAGTACTTC
TRBJ2-7	TRBD2	TRBV7-2	many	CASSLMIAGESQQYF	TGTGCCAGCAGCTTAATGATAGCGGGAGAGTCGCAACAGTACTTC
TRBJ2-1	TRBD2	TRBV2	few	CASRRRWLAGVSSYNEQFF	TGTGCCAGCAGGCGAAGGTGGCTAGCGGGAGTGAGCTCCTACAATGAGCAGTTCTTC
TRBJ2-6	.	TRBV12-3/TRBV12-4	few	CASSLDWQSGANVLTF	TGTGCCAGCAGTTTAGATTGGCAATCTGGGGCCAACGTCCTGACTTTC
TRBJ2-1	.	TRBV20-1	medium-sized	CSAPQPGSYNEQFF	TGCAGTGCCCCCCAGCCGGGCTCCTACAATGAGCAGTTCTTC
TRBJ1-6	.	TRBV6-1	many	CASRIQGFDSPLHF	TGTGCCAGTCGGATCCAGGGGTTTGACTCACCCCTCCACTTT
TRBJ2-1	TRBD2	TRBV30	.	CAWSVISGSDEQFF	TGTGCCTGGAGTGTAATTAGCGGGAGTGATGAGCAGTTCTTC
TRBJ1-1	.	TRBV25-1	.	CASSVGGAHTEAFF	TGTGCCAGCAGTGTAGGGGGGGCGCACACTGAAGCTTTCTTT
TRBJ1-1	.	TRBV2	many	CASSDFRPEAFF	TGTGCCAGCAGTGATTTTCGACCAGAAGCTTTCTTT
TRBJ2-5	.	TRBV29-1	medium-sized	CSVSQKVTFETQYF	TGCAGCGTCTCCCAGAAGGTCACATTTGAGACCCAGTACTTC
TRBJ2-1	.	TRBV6-2/TRBV6-3	.	CASSPASSSYNEQFF	TGTGCCAGCAGTCCCGCCTCCAGCTCCTACAATGAGCAGTTCTTC
TRBJ1-1	.	TRBV7-8	.	CASSDTGEENTEAFF	TGTGCCAGCAGCGACACCGGGGAGGAGAACACTGAAGCTTTCTTT
TRBJ2-7	.	TRBV29-1	many	CSAQSVKDEQYF	TGCAGCGCCCAATCGGTGAAGGACGAGCAGTACTTC
TRBJ2-1	TRBD2	TRBV7-9	few	CASSPSGSWNEQFF	TGTGCCAGCAGCCCCAGCGGGAGTTGGAATGAGCAGTTCTTC
TRBJ1-3	.	TRBV4-2	many	CASSQVIRGSGNTIYF	TGTGCCAGCAGCCAAGTAATAAGGGGATCTGGAAACACCATATATTTT
TRBJ2-3	.	TRBV2	.	CASRPRESTDTQYF	TGTGCCAGCAGGCCTCGTGAGAGCACAGATACGCAGTATTTT